This TCR beta chain was sequenced during a study of siplizumab effects on memory and regulatory T cells. Findings and limits, study-wide: Tregs that proliferated in siplizumab cultures did not have their suppressive function confirmed. Tracing alloreactive clones into unstimulated subsets worked for only a minor fraction of them. The alloresponse seemed to draw substantially on naive T cells, which appeared more diverse than memory cells. In the presence of siplizumab, alloreactive sequences traceable to unstimulated CD4+ memory cells were significantly reduced.

The table came from immunoSEQ multiplex PCR; TCRdb's copy has only in-frame clones and leaves some out. In the table there are tens of thousands of clones, approximately 88% of which are singletons. Comment on this clone: The antigen remains unidentified.

The germline gives CDR1 SGHKS, CDR2 YYEKEE (reference sequence). J lost 5 bases, V lost 2 bases, and 10 bases had no gene match. This CDR3 region has 17 residues. The chain recombines TRBV5-5 with TRBJ1-3, with 10 bases identical to TRBD1. The sequence was obtained from a human donor in good health. The sequenced material came from Tregs sorted from blood. The CDR3 sequence: CASSFPHLGQGRNTIYF. DNA of the CDR3: TGTGCCAGCAGCTTCCCCCACTTGGGACAGGGGAGAAACACCATATATTTT.